This TCR beta chain emerged from a study of T cells in Graves' hyperthyroidism and ophthalmopathy. Amplification of TCR beta CDR3 regions used RNA as the template. During a first-round RT-PCR of the TCR CDR3, the HTBI primer set was used. TCRdb reprocessed the multiplex PCR reads with MiXCR, giving one entry per CDR3 protein. The repertoire consists of more than 550,000 distinct CDR3 sequences, with about 19% occurring once and the leading ten covering approximately 16%. This clonotype was observed at least ten times. The CDR3 covers 14 residues. V lost 0 bases and J lost 4, with 9 bases in between. Germline lookup yields CDR1 SGHAT and CDR2 FQNNGV.

This chain connects TRBV11-2 to TRBJ1-1; D is uncertain. Source material: blood. The origin of this receptor is a woman in her fifties or sixties with Graves' hyperthyroidism that later progressed to Graves' ophthalmopathy. The CDR3 sequence: CASSLEWVGTEAFF. The DNA of the CDR3 is TGTGCCAGCAGCTTAGAGTGGGTTGGCACTGAAGCTTTCTTT.